This T cell receptor (beta chain) comes out of a study of human T cells and chemical hapten exposure. Background on the study: The use of 2% DPC on about 2 cm by about 2 cm of upper inner arm skin constituted sensitization. Upper back patch tests used 0.01% DPC, scored after 6 days.

Indicated time point: pre-sensitization, week 0. The treatment: therapeutic diphenylcyclopropenone sensitization with weekly scalp DPC. Blood draws came first, before each patch test. The CDR3 extends over 12 amino acids. The germline V gene has CDR1 SNHLY and CDR2 FYNNEI. With 7 bases removed from V and 6 bases from J, the gap between germline ends came to 13 bases. Only a few counts were recorded for this clonotype. TCRdb redid the calling of the RACE reads with MiXCR, one entry per CDR3 protein. The sample records about 85,000 distinct CDR3 sequences, about 8.5% being singletons. This TCR was recovered from a man between 35 and 55 years old with alopecia areata. Some clones in this sample may be carry-over from other donors' samples. This chain connects TRBV2 to TRBJ2-7; D is unresolved. Sequenced here: whole blood, sampled in connection with sensitization to the hapten diphenylcyclopropenone (DPC). CDR3 DNA sequence: TGTGCCAGCAACCAGGACCTCGGCGAGCAGTACTTC. Amino acid sequence: CASNQDLGEQYF.